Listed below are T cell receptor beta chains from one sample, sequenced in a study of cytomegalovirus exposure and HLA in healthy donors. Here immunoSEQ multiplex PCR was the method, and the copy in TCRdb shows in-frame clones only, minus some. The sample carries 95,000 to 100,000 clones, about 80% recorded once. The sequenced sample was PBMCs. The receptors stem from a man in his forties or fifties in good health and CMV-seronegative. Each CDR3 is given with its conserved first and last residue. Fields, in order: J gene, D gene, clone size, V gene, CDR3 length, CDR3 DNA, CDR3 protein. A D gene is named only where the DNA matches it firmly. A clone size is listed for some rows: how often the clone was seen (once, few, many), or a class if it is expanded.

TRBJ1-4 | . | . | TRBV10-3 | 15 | TGTGCCATCAGTGATTACAGGGTGGCTAATGAAAAACTGTTTTTT | CAISDYRVANEKLFF
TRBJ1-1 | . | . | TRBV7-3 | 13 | TGTGCCAGCAGCCCATACATGAACACTGAAGCTTTCTTT | CASSPYMNTEAFF
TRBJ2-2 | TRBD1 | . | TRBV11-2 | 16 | TGTGCCAGCAGCTCGGGGGGACAGGGGAACACCGGGGAGCTGTTTTTT | CASSSGGQGNTGELFF
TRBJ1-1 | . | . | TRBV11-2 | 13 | TGTGCCAGCACCCTAGCTCCCGGACTGGAAGCTTTCTTT | CASTLAPGLEAFF
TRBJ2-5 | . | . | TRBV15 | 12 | TGTGCCACCAGCAGAGATAAGAGGGAGCAGTACTTC | CATSRDKREQYF
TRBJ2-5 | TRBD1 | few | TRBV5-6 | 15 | TGTGCCAGCAGTACTGGACAGGGGGCGCGGGAGACCCAGTACTTC | CASSTGQGARETQYF
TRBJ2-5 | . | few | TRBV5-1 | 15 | TGCGCCAGCAGCATACCCCCATACTTAGAAGAGACCCAGTACTTC | CASSIPPYLEETQYF
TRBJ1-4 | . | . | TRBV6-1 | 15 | TGTGCCAGCAGCGTCGATTTCAGGACTAATGAAAAACTGTTTTTT | CASSVDFRTNEKLFF
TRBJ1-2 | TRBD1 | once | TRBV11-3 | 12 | TGTGCCAGCGCACGGGGGACAGAAGGCTACACCTTC | CASARGTEGYTF
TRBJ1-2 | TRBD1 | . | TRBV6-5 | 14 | TGTGCCAGCAGTTACGACAGGGGACCCTATGGCTACACCTTC | CASSYDRGPYGYTF
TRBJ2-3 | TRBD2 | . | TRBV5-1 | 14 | TGCGCCAGCAGCTTGGTAGCGGGGACAGATACGCAGTATTTT | CASSLVAGTDTQYF
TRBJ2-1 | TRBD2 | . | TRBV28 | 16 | TGTGCCAGCAGTTGGACTAGCGGGGGGGAATACAATGAGCAGTTCTTC | CASSWTSGGEYNEQFF
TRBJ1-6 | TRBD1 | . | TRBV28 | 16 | TGTGCCAGCGAAGGGGGACAGGGCCTATTGGGTTCACCCCTCCACTTT | CASEGGQGLLGSPLHF
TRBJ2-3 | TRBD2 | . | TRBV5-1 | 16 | TGCGCCAGCAGCTTTGGGACTAGCGGGGGCACAGATACGCAGTATTTT | CASSFGTSGGTDTQYF
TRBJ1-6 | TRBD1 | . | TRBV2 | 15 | TGTGCCAGCAGTGAACGACAGGGGGTTAATTCACCCCTCCACTTT | CASSERQGVNSPLHF
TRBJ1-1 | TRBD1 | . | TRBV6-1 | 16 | TGTGCCAGCAGTGAAAGGTGGGACAGCTTGAACACTGAAGCTTTCTTT | CASSERWDSLNTEAFF
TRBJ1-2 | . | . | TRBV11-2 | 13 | TGTGCCAGCAGCTTAGATACAGCCTATGGCTACACCTTC | CASSLDTAYGYTF
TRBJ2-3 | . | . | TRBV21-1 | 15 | TGTGCCAGCTCACTAGCGGGGTCTAGCACAGATACGCAGTATTTT | CASSLAGSSTDTQYF
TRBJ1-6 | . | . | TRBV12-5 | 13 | TGTGCTAGTGGTTCGGGGGAGGGCTCACCCCTCCACTTT | CASGSGEGSPLHF
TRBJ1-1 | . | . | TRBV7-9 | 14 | TGTGCCAGCAGCTTCGCAGGTGGGAACACTGAAGCTTTCTTT | CASSFAGGNTEAFF
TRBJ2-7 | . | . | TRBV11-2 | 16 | TGTGCCAGCAGCTTAGGTTGGGGCCGTAGCTCCTACGAGCAGTACTTC | CASSLGWGRSSYEQYF
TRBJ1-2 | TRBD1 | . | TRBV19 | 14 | TGTGCCAGTAGGGGACAGGGATCTAACTATGGCTACACCTTC | CASRGQGSNYGYTF
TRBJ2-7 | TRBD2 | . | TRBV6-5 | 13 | TGTGCCAGTCGGACTAGCGGGGGTTACGAGCAGTACTTC | CASRTSGGYEQYF
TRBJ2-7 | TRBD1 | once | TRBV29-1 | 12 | TGCAGCGTTACAGGGGGTACCTACGAGCAGTACTTC | CSVTGGTYEQYF
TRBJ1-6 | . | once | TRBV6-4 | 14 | TGTGCCAGCAGCGTCCAGGGGTTCAATTCACCCCTCCACTTT | CASSVQGFNSPLHF
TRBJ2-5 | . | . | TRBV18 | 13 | TGTGCCAGCTCACCAGGACAGCAAGAGACCCAGTACTTC | CASSPGQQETQYF
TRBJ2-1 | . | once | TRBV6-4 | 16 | TGTGCCAGCAGTGCCCTACAGGGGGGGCGTTGGCATGAGCAGTTCTTC | CASSALQGGRWHEQFF
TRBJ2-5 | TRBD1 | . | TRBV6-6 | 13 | TGTGCCAGCAGACGTAGACAGGGAGAGACCCAGTACTTC | CASRRRQGETQYF
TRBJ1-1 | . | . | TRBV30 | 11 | TGTGCCTGGATGCGGAACACTGAAGCTTTCTTT | CAWMRNTEAFF